The 11 T cell receptor beta chains presented below share a single source sample, sequenced in a study of OX40 agonist ivuxolimab in advanced cancers. Here immunoSEQ multiplex PCR was the method, and the copy in TCRdb shows in-frame clones only, minus some. The sample has about 94,000 clones, roughly 91% seen once. Source: CD4+ or CD8+ T cells sorted from blood, taken in a trial of the OX40 agonist ivuxolimab. The receptors derive from an adult with an advanced solid tumor such as melanoma, head and neck, liver or kidney cancer.

CDR3 in amino acids: CASSLVGTGYNEQFF. The CDR3 coding sequence is TGTGCCAGCAGCTTAGTCGGGACAGGTTACAATGAGCAGTTCTTC. The V and J genes are TRBV7-9 and TRBJ2-1, with 8 positions matching TRBD1. The CDR3 consists of 15 residues. CDR1 SEHNR and CDR2 FQNEAQ come from the germline V gene (reference sequence). With 1 base clipped from V and 4 bases from J, the junction kept 3 bases outside the gene matches.

The chain links TRBV28 to TRBJ1-1, with 7 positions matching TRBD1. CDR1 is MDHEN, CDR2 SYDVKM, per germline. The ends lost 5 bases at V and 10 bases at J; junction bases unmatched: 13. The CDR3 loop spans 14 amino acids. CDR3 sequence reads: CASSLPDRRQGAFF. The CDR3 nucleotides read TGTGCCAGCAGTCTACCGGACAGGAGGCAAGGAGCTTTCTTT.

This sequence joins TRBV6-6 and TRBJ2-1; D is possibly TRBD2 (5 bases). The V gene lost 2 bases and the J gene lost 5 bases, with 16 bases spanning the gap. Germline-derived CDR1 and CDR2 are MNHNY and SVGAGI (reference sequence). The CDR3 totals 16 residues. CDR3 in amino acids: CASSYITGLRDNEQFF. CDR3 in DNA: TGTGCCAGCAGTTACATAACGGGGTTGAGAGACAATGAGCAGTTCTTC.

This chain links TRBV5-1 with TRBJ2-1; the match to TRBD1 covers 7 bases. CDR1 and CDR2 from the germline V gene are SGHRS and YFSETQ. V lost 0 bases to trimming and J lost 15 bases; unmatched junction nucleotides: 6. CDR3 length: 12 residues. CDR3 in amino acids: CASSLAGAGGFF. The CDR3 bases are TGCGCCAGCAGCTTGGCCGGGGCAGGGGGGTTCTTC.

The J gene is TRBJ1-6, the V gene TRBV11-2; D is ambiguous. V was cut by 1 base and J by 7 bases, with 11 bases left in between. Germline loops: CDR1 SGHAT, CDR2 FQNNGV. The CDR3 consists of 15 residues. As DNA, the CDR3 is TGTGCCAGCAGCTTAGTCGGTCGGGCCAATTCACCCCTCCACTTT. Amino acids: CASSLVGRANSPLHF.

The chain links TRBV11-2 to TRBJ2-5, with D perhaps matching TRBD2 (6 bases). Germline CDR1 and CDR2: SGHAT and FQNNGV. This CDR3 has 13 amino acids. V was shortened by 5 bases and J by 7 bases, with 14 bases between the two germline ends. CDR3: CASSRGDQGTQYF. CDR3 nucleotide sequence: TGTGCCAGCAGCCGCGGGGATCAGGGGACCCAGTACTTC.

The rearrangement joins TRBV9 to TRBJ1-2, with 10 bases aligning to TRBD1. The CDR3 consists of 15 residues. Germline-derived CDR1 and CDR2 are SGDLS and YYNGEE. J lost 6 bases, V lost 3 bases, and 8 bases had no gene match. CDR3 region: CASSARTGGFDGYTF. The DNA of the CDR3 is TGTGCCAGCAGCGCCCGGACAGGGGGTTTTGATGGCTACACCTTC.

The chain employs TRBV4-3 and TRBJ1-1, with 8 nucleotides matching TRBD1. V shed 4 bases, J shed 4 bases, and the junction held 5 bases outside the gene matches. This CDR3 is built from 14 residues. Looked up from germline, CDR1 is LGHNA and CDR2 is YSLEER. CDR3 nucleotides: TGCGCCAGCAGCCTCAGCGACAGGGGCACTGAAGCTTTCTTT. Translated, it gives CASSLSDRGTEAFF.

CDR3 amino acids: CASSFAGEATQYF. The CDR3 DNA reads as TGTGCCAGCAGTTTTGCGGGGGAAGCGACCCAGTACTTC. V and J are TRBV27 and TRBJ2-5, with 7 bases matching TRBD2. The CDR3 sequence is 13 residues long. V was pared by 3 bases and J by 7 bases, with 5 bases of the junction left unmatched. From germline, CDR1 is MNHEY and CDR2 SMNVEV (reference sequence).

The chain employs TRBV7-9 and TRBJ2-5, with D perhaps matching TRBD2 (5 bases). CDR1 and CDR2 from the germline V gene are SEHNR and FQNEAQ (reference sequence). This CDR3 comprises 14 residues. The V end lost 2 bases, the J end lost 1 base, and 8 bases lay between the germline ends. The CDR3 here is CASSLTRGQETQYF. The CDR3 nucleotides are TGTGCCAGCAGCTTAACCCGGGGCCAAGAGACCCAGTACTTC.

This chain uses TRBV6-1 with TRBJ2-3; 13 bases fit TRBD2. V lost 4 bases and J lost 1; bases outside the gene matches: 5. Looked up from germline, CDR1 is MNHNS and CDR2 is SASEGT. This CDR3 has 17 residues. CDR3 nucleotides: TGTGCCAGCAGTGTCACTAGCGGGGGGGCTGGCACAGATACGCAGTATTTT. This sequence encodes CASSVTSGGAGTDTQYF.